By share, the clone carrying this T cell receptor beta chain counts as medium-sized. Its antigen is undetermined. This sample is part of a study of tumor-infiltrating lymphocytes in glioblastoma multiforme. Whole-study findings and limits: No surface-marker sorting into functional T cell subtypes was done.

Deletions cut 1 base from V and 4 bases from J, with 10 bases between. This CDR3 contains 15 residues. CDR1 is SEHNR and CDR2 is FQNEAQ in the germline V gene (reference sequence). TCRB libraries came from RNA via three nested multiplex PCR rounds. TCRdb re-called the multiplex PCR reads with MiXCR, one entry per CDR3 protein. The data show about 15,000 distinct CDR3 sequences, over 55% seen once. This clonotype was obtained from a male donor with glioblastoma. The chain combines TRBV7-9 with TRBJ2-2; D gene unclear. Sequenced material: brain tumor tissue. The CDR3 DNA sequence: TGTGCCAGCAGCTTAGAAGAGGTTGGCACCGGGGAGCTGTTTTTT. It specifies CASSLEEVGTGELFF.